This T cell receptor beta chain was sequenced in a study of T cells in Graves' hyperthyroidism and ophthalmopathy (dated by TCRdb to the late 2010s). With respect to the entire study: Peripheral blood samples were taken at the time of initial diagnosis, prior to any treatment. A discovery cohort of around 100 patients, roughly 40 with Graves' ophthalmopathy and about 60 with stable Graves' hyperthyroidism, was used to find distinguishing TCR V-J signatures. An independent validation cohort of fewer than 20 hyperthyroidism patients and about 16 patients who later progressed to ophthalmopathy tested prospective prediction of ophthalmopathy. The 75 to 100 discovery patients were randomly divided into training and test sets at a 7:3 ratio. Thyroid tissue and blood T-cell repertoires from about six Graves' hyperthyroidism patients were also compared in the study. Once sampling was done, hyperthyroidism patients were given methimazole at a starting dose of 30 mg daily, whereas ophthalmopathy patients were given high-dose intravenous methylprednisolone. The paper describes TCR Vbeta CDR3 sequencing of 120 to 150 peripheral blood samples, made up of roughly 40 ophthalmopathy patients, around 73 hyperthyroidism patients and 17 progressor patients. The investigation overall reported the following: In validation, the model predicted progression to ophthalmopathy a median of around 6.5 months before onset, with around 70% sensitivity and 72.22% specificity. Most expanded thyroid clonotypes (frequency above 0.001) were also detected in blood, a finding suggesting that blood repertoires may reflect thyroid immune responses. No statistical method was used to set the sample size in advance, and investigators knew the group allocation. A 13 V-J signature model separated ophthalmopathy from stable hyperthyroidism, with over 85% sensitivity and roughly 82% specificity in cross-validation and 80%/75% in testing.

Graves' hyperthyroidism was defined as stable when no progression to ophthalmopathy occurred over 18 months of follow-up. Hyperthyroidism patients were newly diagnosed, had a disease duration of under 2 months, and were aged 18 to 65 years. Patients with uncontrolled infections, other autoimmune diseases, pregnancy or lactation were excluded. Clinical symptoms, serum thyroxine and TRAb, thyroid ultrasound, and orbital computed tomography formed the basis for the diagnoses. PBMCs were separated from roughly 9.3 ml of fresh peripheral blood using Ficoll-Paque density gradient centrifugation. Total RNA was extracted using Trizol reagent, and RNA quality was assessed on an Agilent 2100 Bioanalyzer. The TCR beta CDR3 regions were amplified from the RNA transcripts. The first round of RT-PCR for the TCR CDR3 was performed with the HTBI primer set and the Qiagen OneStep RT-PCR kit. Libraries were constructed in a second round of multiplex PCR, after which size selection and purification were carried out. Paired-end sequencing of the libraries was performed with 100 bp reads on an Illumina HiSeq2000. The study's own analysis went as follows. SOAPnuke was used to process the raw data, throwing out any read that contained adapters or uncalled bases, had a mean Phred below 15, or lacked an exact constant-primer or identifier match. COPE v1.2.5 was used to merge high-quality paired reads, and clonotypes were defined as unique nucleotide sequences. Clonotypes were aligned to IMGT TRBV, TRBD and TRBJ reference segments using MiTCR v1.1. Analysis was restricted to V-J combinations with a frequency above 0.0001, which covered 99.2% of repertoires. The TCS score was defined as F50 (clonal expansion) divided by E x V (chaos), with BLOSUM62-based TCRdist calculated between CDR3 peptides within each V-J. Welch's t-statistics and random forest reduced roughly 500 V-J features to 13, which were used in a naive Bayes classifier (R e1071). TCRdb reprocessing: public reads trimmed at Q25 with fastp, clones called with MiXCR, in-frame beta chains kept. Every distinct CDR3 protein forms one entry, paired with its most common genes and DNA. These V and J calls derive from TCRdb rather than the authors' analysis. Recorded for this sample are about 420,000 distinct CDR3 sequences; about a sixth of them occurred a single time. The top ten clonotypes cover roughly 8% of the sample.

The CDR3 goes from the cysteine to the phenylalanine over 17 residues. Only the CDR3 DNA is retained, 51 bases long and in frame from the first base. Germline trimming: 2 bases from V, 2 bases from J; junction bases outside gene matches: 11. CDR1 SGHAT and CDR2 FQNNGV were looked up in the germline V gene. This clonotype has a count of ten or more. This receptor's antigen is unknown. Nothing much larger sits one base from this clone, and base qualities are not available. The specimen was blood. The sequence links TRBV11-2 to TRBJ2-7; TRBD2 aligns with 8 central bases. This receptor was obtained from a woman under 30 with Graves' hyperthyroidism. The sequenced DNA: TGTGCCAGCAGCTTAAGTTGGGGACTAGGACCCACCTACGAGCAGTACTTC. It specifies CASSLSWGLGPTYEQYF.